This is a list of T cell receptor beta chains from one sample in a study of blood T cell repertoires in COVID-19. This table comes from immunoSEQ multiplex PCR, and its TCRdb copy is limited to in-frame clones, with some not included. The table records about 200,000 clones, over 80% of them present only once. Input material: peripheral blood. The receptor set was obtained from a man between 40 and 49 years old with acute or convalescent COVID-19. The CDR3 runs from the conserved cysteine through the conserved F or W. The D gene is left open where the match is weak. Rows may omit the clone size; those that give it use once, few, many or a size class.

D gene,V gene,clone size,J gene,CDR3 DNA,CDR3 protein
TRBD2,TRBV6-4,.,TRBJ2-1,TGTGCCAGCAGTGACTCTGCGGGAGTACCCTACAATGAGCAGTTCTTC,CASSDSAGVPYNEQFF
TRBD1,TRBV11-2,.,TRBJ2-1,TGTGCCAGCAGCTTTCAAGGGACAGACTTCAATGAGCAGTTCTTC,CASSFQGTDFNEQFF
.,TRBV5-1,.,TRBJ2-7,TGCGCCAGCAGCTTCGACTTAACCTACGAGCAGTACTTC,CASSFDLTYEQYF
TRBD1,TRBV11-2,.,TRBJ1-3,TGTGCCAGCAGCTTAGGACAGGGGGGAAACACCATATATTTT,CASSLGQGGNTIYF
.,TRBV19,.,TRBJ2-3,TGTGCCAGTAGTACCAATAGCGGCCCTAGCACAGATACGCAGTATTTT,CASSTNSGPSTDTQYF
TRBD2,TRBV30,.,TRBJ2-1,TGTGCCTGGAGCGGAGGGCTAGCGGGTGGAAATGAGCAGTTCTTC,CAWSGGLAGGNEQFF
.,TRBV29-1,few,TRBJ1-1,TGCAGCGGTTGGGCCCCATCATTGGGAGCTTTCTTT,CSGWAPSLGAFF
TRBD1,TRBV11-2,once,TRBJ1-1,TGTGCCAGCAGCACGGGGACAGACACTGAAGCTTTCTTT,CASSTGTDTEAFF
TRBD2,TRBV30,.,TRBJ2-3,TGTGCCTGGAGCGGTGGGGAACGCTATTCCTTTAGCGGGATTACCACAGATACGCAGTATTTT,CAWSGGERYSFSGITTDTQYF
.,TRBV5-4,.,TRBJ2-7,TGTGCCAGCAGCTTGGGGACGGGAGCCTACGAGCAGTACTTC,CASSLGTGAYEQYF
TRBD1,TRBV7-8,many,TRBJ1-5,TGTGCCAGCAGCTTAAACGACAGGGGCTACAGCAATCAGCCCCAGCATTTT,CASSLNDRGYSNQPQHF
TRBD2,TRBV11-3,.,TRBJ2-7,TGTGCCAGCAGCTTAGGACTAGCTTACGATGAGGAGCAGTACTTC,CASSLGLAYDEEQYF
.,TRBV5-1,.,TRBJ2-3,TGCGCCAGCAGCCCTTCGGGACTGAACACAGATACGCAGTATTTT,CASSPSGLNTDTQYF
.,TRBV30,.,TRBJ2-1,TGTGCCTGGAAACGGGGACTCAACAGTAAGCAGTTCTTC,CAWKRGLNSKQFF
.,TRBV4-1,once,TRBJ1-3,TGCGCCAGCAGCCAAGCGGGGTCGGGGGAACCTGGAAACACCATATATTTT,CASSQAGSGEPGNTIYF
.,TRBV19,.,TRBJ2-7,TGTGCCAGTAGTATTCGGACACGGTTTACCGAGCAGTACTTC,CASSIRTRFTEQYF
.,TRBV19,.,TRBJ1-6,TGTGCCACCGGCGGCAGCAGCTATAATTCACCCCTCCACTTT,CATGGSSYNSPLHF
.,TRBV18,.,TRBJ1-1,TGTGCCAGCTCACCACCCTCGGGAGGGGGCACTGAAGCTTTCTTT,CASSPPSGGGTEAFF
.,TRBV2,.,TRBJ2-7,TGTGCCAGCAGGAGGATCGGCTACGAGCAGTACTTC,CASRRIGYEQYF
TRBD1,TRBV5-4,.,TRBJ1-3,TGTGCCAGCAGCTTGGGGGGGACAGGGAGGAAGTCTGGAAACACCATATATTTT,CASSLGGTGRKSGNTIYF
TRBD1,TRBV5-4,once,TRBJ1-2,TGTGCCAGCAGCTTGGGGGACAGGGAAAACTATGGCTACACCTTC,CASSLGDRENYGYTF
.,TRBV29-1,.,TRBJ1-2,TGCAGCGTTTCCCAGACAGTTTCGGGCTATGGCTACACCTTC,CSVSQTVSGYGYTF
.,TRBV19,.,TRBJ1-2,TGTGCCAGTAGTGAATCAGGGATCCATGGCTACACCTTC,CASSESGIHGYTF
TRBD2,TRBV12-3/TRBV12-4,.,TRBJ2-1,TGTGCCAGCAGTTTACGACTAGCGGGAGTACGGTTCTTC,CASSLRLAGVRFF
TRBD1,TRBV6-5,.,TRBJ2-7,TGTGCCAGCAGGCTGGACAGGGAAGCCTACGAGCAGTACTTC,CASRLDREAYEQYF
.,TRBV12-3/TRBV12-4,once,TRBJ1-1,TGTGCCAGCACGGGTATAGTCGAGGCTGAAGCTTTCTTT,CASTGIVEAEAFF
.,TRBV6-2/TRBV6-3,.,TRBJ2-1,TGTGCCAGCAGTCACTATAACTACAATGAGCAGTTCTTC,CASSHYNYNEQFF
TRBD2,TRBV4-2,.,TRBJ2-3,TGTGCCAGCAGCCAAGGACTAGCGGGAGCGGGCACAGATACGCAGTATTTT,CASSQGLAGAGTDTQYF
.,TRBV4-2,.,TRBJ1-1,TGTGCCAGCAGCCAGGCGGGGAACACTGAAGCTTTCTTT,CASSQAGNTEAFF
.,TRBV12-3/TRBV12-4,.,TRBJ2-2,TGTGCCAGCAGGTGGATCAGGGCCGGGGAGCTGTTTTTT,CASRWIRAGELFF
.,TRBV6-4,.,TRBJ1-3,TGTGCCAGCATCTTCGAGGGACAATTCCATGGAAACACCATATATTTT,CASIFEGQFHGNTIYF
.,TRBV19,.,TRBJ1-1,TGTGCCAGTAGTATTGGCGAGGGAAACACTGAAGCTTTCTTT,CASSIGEGNTEAFF
.,TRBV28,.,TRBJ1-2,TGTGCCAGCAGCCCCCCCCGGGGAGGCTACACCTTC,CASSPPRGGYTF
.,TRBV12-3/TRBV12-4,.,TRBJ2-2,TGTGCCAGCAGTGGAACTAGCACCGGGGAGCTGTTTTTT,CASSGTSTGELFF
.,TRBV7-3,.,TRBJ2-3,TGTGCCAGCAGCCTCTACCCACCCTGGGGGGAGACAGATACGCAGTATTTT,CASSLYPPWGETDTQYF
TRBD2,TRBV10-3,once,TRBJ2-7,TGTGCCATCAGTGAGGACGGCGGGAGGGTCCTCTACGAGCAGTACTTC,CAISEDGGRVLYEQYF
.,TRBV4-2,once,TRBJ2-7,TGTGCCAGCAGCCCTACTTCCGGCCCAGGACAGCCTAGTTACGAGCAGTACTTC,CASSPTSGPGQPSYEQYF
TRBD2,TRBV19,.,TRBJ2-1,TGTGCCAGTAGTATTCCGGGACTAGCGGGAGGGGATGAGCAGTTCTTC,CASSIPGLAGGDEQFF
.,TRBV11-1,.,TRBJ2-7,TGTGCCACCGCATCGGCGGAAACCTACGAGCAGTACTTC,CATASAETYEQYF
.,TRBV5-1,.,TRBJ2-3,TGCGCCAGCAGCTTGGCTCCAACCACTAGCACAGATACGCAGTATTTT,CASSLAPTTSTDTQYF
TRBD1,TRBV5-1,.,TRBJ1-1,TGCGCCAGCAGCCCGAAGGGGGCGGGCACTGAAGCTTTCTTT,CASSPKGAGTEAFF
.,TRBV19,.,TRBJ1-1,TGTGCCAGTAGTATAGCCCAGGGTTGGTACGCTGAAGCTTTCTTT,CASSIAQGWYAEAFF
.,TRBV19,.,TRBJ1-1,TGTGCCAGTAGTGGTGCGGTGAACACTGAAGCTTTCTTT,CASSGAVNTEAFF
.,TRBV7-8,.,TRBJ1-4,TGTGCCAGCAGCTCCAGTCGAGGGGACTCGGAGGAAAAACTGTTTTTT,CASSSSRGDSEEKLFF
.,TRBV21-1,.,TRBJ1-1,TGTGCCAGCAGCAAATATAACGGGGTCGCAGCTTTCTTT,CASSKYNGVAAFF
.,TRBV19,.,TRBJ1-6,TGTGCCAGTAGTCTCCGTCCACTTTCACCCCTCCACTTT,CASSLRPLSPLHF
.,TRBV2,.,TRBJ2-1,TGTGCCAGCAGTGAAAGGGGCACGAGCTCCTACAATGAGCAGTTCTTC,CASSERGTSSYNEQFF
.,TRBV4-3,.,TRBJ2-3,TGCGCCAGCAGCCAAGCGGGAATTTCAGATACGCAGTATTTT,CASSQAGISDTQYF